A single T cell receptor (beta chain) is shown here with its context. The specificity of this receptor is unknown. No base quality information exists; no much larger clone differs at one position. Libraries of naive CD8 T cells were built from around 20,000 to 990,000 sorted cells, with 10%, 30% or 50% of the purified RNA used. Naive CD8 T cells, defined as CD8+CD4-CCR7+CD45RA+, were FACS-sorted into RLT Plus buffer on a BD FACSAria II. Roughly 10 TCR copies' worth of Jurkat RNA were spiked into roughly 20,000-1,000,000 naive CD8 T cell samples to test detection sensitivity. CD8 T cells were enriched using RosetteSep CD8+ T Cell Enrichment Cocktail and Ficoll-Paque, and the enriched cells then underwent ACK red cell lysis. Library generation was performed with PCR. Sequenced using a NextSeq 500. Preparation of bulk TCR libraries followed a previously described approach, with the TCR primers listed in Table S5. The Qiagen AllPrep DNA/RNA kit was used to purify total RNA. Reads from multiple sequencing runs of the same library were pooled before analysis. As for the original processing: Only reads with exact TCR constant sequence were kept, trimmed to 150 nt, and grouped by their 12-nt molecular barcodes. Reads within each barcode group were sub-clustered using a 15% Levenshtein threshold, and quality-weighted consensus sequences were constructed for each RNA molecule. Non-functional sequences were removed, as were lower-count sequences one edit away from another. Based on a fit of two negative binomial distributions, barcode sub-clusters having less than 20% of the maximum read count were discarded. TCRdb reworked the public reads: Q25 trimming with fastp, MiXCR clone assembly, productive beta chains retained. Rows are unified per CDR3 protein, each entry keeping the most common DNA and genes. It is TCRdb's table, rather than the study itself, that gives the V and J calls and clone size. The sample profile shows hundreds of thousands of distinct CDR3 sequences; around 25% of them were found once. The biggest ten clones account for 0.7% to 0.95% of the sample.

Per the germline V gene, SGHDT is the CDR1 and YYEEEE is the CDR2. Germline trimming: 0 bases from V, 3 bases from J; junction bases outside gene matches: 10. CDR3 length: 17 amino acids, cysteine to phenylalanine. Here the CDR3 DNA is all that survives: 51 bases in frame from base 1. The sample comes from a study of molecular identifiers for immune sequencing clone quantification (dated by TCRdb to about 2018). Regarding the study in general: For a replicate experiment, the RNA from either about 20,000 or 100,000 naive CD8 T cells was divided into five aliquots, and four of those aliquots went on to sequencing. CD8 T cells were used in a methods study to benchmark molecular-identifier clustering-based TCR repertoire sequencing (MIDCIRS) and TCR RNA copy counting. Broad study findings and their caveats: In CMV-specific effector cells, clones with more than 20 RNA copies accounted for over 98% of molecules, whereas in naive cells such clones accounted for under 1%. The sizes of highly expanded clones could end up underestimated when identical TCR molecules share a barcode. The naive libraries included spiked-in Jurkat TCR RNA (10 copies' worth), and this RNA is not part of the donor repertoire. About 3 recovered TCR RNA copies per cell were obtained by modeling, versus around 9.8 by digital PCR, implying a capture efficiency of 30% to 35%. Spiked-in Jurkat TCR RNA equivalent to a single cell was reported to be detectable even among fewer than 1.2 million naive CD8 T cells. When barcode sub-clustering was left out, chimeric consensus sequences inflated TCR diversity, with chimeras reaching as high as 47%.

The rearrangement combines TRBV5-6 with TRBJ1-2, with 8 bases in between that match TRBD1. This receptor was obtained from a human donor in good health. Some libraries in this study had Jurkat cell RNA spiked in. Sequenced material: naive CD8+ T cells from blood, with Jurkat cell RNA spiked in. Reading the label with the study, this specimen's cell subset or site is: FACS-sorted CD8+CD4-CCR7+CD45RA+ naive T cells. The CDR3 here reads CASSLDAYMTGDYGYTF. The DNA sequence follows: TGTGCCAGCAGCTTGGACGCATATATGACAGGGGACTATGGCTACACCTTC.